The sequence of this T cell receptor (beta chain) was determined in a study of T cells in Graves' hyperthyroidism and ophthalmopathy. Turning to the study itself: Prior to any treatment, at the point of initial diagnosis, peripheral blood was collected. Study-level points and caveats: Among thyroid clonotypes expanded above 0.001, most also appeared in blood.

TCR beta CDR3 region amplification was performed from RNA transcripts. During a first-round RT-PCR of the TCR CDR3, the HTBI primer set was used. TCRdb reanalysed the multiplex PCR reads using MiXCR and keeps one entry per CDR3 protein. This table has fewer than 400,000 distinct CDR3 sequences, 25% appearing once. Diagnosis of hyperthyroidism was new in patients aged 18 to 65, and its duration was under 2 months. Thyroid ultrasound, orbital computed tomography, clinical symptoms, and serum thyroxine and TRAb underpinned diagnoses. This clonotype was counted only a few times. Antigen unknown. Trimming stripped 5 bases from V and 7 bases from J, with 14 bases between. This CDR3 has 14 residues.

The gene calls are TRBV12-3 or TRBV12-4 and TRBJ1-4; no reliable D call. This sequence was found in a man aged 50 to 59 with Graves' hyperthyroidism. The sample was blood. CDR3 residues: CASSLTRRGEKLFF. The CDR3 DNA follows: TGTGCCAGCAGTCTTACTAGGAGAGGTGAAAAACTGTTTTTT.